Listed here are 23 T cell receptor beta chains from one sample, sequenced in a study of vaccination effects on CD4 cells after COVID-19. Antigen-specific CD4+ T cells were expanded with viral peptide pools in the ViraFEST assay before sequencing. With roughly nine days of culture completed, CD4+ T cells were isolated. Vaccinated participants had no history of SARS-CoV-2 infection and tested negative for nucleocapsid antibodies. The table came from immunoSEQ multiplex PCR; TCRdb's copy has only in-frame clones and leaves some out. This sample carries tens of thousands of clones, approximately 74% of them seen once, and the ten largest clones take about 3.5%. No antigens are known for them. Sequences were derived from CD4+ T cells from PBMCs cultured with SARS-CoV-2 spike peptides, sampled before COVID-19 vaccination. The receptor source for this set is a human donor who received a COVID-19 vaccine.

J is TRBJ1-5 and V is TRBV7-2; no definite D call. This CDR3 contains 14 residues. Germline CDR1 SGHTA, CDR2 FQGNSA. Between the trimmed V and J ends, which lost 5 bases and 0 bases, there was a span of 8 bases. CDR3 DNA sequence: TGTGCCAGCAGCGCTCGTTATAGCAATCAGCCCCAGCATTTT. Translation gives CASSARYSNQPQHF.

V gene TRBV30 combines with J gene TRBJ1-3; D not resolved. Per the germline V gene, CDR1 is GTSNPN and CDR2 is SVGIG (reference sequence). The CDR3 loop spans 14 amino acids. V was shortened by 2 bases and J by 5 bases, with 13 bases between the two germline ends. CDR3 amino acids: CAWSSEHQRNTIYF. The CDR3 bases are TGTGCCTGGAGTTCGGAACACCAGAGAAACACCATATATTTT. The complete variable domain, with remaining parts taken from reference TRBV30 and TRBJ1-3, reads SQTIHQWPATLVQPVGSPLSLECTVEGTSNPNLYWYRQAAGRGLQLLFYSVGIGQISSEVPQNLSASRPQDRQFILSSKKLLLSDSGFYLCAWSSEHQRNTIYFGEGSWLTVV.

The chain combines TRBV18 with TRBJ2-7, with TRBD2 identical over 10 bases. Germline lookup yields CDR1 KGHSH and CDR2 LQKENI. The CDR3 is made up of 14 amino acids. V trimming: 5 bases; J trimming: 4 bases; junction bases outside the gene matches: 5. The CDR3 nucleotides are TGTGCCAGCTCAGGGGAACTAGCGGGATACGAGCAGTACTTC. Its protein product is CASSGELAGYEQYF.

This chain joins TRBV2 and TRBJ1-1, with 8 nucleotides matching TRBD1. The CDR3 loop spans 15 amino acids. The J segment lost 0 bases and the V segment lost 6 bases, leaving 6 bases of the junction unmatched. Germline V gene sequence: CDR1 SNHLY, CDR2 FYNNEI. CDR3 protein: CASSRGQAMNTEAFF. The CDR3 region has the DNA TGTGCCAGCAGCCGGGGACAGGCGATGAACACTGAAGCTTTCTTT.

Here the CDR3 reads CASSLDRDYEQYF. In DNA form, the CDR3 reads TGCGCCAGCAGCTTGGACAGAGATTACGAGCAGTACTTC. This chain connects TRBV5-1 to TRBJ2-7, with unresolved D. This CDR3 has 13 residues. Germline lookup yields CDR1 SGHRS and CDR2 YFSETQ. The V end lost 0 bases, the J end lost 4 bases, and 8 bases lay between the germline ends.

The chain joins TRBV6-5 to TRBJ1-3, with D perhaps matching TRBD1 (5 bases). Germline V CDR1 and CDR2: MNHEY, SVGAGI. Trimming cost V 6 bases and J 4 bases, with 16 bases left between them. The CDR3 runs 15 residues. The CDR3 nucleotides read TGTGCCAGCAGGCCCTCGGGAGGGGAGGGAAACACCATATATTTT. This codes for CASRPSGGEGNTIYF.

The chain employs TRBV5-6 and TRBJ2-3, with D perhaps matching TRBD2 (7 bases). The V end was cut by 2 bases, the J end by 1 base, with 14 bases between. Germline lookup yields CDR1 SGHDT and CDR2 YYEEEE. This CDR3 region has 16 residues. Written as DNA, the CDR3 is TGTGCCAGCAGCTTCTCCGGGCGGGGGCGCACAGATACGCAGTATTTT. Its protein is CASSFSGRGRTDTQYF.

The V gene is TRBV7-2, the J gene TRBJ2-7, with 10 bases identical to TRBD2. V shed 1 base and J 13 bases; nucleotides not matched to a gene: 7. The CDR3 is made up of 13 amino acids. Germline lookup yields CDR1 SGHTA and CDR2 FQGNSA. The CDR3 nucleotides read TGTGCCAGCAGCTTAGGGCCTAGCGGGAGAACTTACTTC. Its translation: CASSLGPSGRTYF.

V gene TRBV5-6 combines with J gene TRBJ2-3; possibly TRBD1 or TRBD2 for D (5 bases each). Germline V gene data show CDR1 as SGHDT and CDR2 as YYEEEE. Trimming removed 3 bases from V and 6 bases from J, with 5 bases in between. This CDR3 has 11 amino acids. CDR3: CASSWGDTQYF. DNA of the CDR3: TGTGCCAGCAGCTGGGGGGATACGCAGTATTTT.

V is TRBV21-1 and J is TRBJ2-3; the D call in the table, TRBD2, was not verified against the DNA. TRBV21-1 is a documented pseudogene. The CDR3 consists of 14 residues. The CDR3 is CASSSGGPSDTQYF. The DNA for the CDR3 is TGTGCCAGCAGCAGCGGGGGCCCCTCAGATACGCAGTATTTT.

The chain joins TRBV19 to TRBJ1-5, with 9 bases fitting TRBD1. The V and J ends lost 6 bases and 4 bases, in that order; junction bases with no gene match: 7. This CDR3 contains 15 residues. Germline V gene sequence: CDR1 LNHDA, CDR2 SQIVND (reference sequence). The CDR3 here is CASSASGTGNQPQHF. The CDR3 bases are TGTGCCAGTAGCGCATCCGGGACAGGGAATCAGCCCCAGCATTTT. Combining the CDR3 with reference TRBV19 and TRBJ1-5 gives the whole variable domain DGGITQSPKYLFRKEGQNVTLSCEQNLNHDAMYWYRQDPGQGLRLIYYSQIVNDFQKGDIAEGYSVSREKKESFPLTVTSAQKNPTAFYLCASSASGTGNQPQHFGDGTRLSIL.

As DNA, the CDR3 is TGTGCCAGCACTATATTGGATTCACCCCTCCACTTT. Translating it yields CASTILDSPLHF. The chain joins TRBV12-3 or TRBV12-4 to TRBJ1-6; D is unresolved. Trimming left V 7 bases short and J 8 bases short, with 9 bases between. The CDR3 is 12 amino acids.

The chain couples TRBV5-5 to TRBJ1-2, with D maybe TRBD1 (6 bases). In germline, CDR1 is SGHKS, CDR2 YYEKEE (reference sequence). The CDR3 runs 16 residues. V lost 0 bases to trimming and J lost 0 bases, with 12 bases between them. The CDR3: CASSLAGTQTNYGYTF. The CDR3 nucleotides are TGTGCCAGCAGCTTGGCCGGGACACAGACTAACTATGGCTACACCTTC.

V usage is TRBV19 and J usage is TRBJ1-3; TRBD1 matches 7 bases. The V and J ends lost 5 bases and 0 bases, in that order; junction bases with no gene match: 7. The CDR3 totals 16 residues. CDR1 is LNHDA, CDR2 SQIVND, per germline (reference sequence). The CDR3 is CASSPWTGDSGNTIYF. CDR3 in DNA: TGTGCCAGTAGTCCGTGGACAGGCGACTCTGGAAACACCATATATTTT.

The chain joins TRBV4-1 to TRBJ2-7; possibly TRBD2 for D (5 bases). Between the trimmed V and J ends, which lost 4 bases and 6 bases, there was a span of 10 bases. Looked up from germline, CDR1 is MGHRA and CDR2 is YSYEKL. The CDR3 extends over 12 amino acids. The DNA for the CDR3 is TGCGCCAGCAGCCGGGAGCCGTTCGAGCAGTACTTC. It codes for CASSREPFEQYF.

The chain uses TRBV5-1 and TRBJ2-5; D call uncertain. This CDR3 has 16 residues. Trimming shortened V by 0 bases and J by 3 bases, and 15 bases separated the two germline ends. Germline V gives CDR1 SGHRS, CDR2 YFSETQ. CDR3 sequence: CASSLAPFGVEETQYF. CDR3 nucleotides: TGCGCCAGCAGCTTGGCCCCCTTCGGAGTGGAAGAGACCCAGTACTTC.

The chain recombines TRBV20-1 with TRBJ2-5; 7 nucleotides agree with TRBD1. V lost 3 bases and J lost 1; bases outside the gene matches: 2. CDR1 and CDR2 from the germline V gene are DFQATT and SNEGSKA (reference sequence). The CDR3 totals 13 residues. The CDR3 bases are TGCAGTGCTAGTGGACAGGTCCAAGAGACCCAGTACTTC. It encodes CSASGQVQETQYF.

CDR3 loop: CASTDRGGRGSTGELFF. CDR3 coding DNA: TGTGCCAGCACCGACAGGGGTGGCAGGGGGAGCACCGGGGAGCTGTTTTTT. This chain links TRBV14 with TRBJ2-2; 8 bases agree with TRBD1. CDR3 length: 17 residues. After removal of 7 bases from V and 4 bases from J, the junction contained 14 bases not matched to a gene. Germline CDR1 reads SGHDN; CDR2 reads FVKESK.

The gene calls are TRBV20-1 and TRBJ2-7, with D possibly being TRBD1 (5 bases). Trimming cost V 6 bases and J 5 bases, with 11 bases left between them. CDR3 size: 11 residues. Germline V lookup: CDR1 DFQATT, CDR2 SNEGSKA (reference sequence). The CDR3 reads CSATSRDEQYF. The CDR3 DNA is TGCAGTGCCACGAGCAGGGACGAGCAGTACTTC.

CDR3 DNA: TGTGCCAGCAGCCGGACTAGCGGACTTTACGAGCAGTACTTC. Residues: CASSRTSGLYEQYF. V and J are TRBV27 and TRBJ2-7; 10 nucleotides agree with TRBD2. Germline V CDR1 and CDR2: MNHEY, SMNVEV (reference sequence). The ends lost 6 bases at V and 4 bases at J; junction bases unmatched: 6. The CDR3 covers 14 residues.

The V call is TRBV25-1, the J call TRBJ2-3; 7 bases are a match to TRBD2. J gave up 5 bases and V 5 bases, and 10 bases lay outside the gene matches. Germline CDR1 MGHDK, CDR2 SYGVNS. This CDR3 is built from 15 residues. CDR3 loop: CASSRTAGPGDTQYF. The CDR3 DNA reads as TGTGCCAGCAGTCGCACAGCGGGACCGGGAGATACGCAGTATTTT.

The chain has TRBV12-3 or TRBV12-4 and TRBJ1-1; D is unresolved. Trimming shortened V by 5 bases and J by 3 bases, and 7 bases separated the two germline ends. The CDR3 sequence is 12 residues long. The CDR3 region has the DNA TGTGCCAGCAGTGCTGGTTACACTGAAGCTTTCTTT. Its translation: CASSAGYTEAFF.

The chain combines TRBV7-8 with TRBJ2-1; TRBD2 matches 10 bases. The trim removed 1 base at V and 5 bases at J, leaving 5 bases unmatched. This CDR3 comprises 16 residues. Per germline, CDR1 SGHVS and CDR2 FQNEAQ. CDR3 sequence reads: CASSLVGLAGDNEQFF. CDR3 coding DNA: TGTGCCAGCAGCTTAGTAGGGCTAGCGGGGGACAATGAGCAGTTCTTC.